This T cell receptor (beta chain) was sequenced in a study of OX40 agonist ivuxolimab in advanced cancers. Collection of blood occurred at baseline, at cycle 4 day 1, and at cycle 7 day 1. The CDR3 sequence is 13 residues long. Germline V gene data show CDR1 as SGHNT and CDR2 as YYREEE (reference sequence). Trimming left V 0 bases short and J 5 bases short, with 8 bases between. The protocol was immunoSEQ multiplex PCR, while the TCRdb copy is restricted to in-frame clones and leaves out a portion. The table records 55,000 to 70,000 clones, 70% to 90% of them present only once. The TCR was taken from an adult with an advanced solid tumor such as melanoma, head and neck, liver or kidney cancer. Source: CD4+ or CD8+ T cells sorted from blood, taken in a trial of the OX40 agonist ivuxolimab. This chain connects TRBV5-4 to TRBJ2-5, with D unresolved. The CDR3 reads CASSLAMPETQYF. In DNA form, the CDR3 reads TGTGCCAGCAGCTTGGCCATGCCGGAGACCCAGTACTTC.